This is a list of T cell receptor beta chains from one sample in a study of T-cell reconstitution after alpha-beta-depleted transplantation in children. Via MiXCR, TCRdb re-called the PCR reads, giving one row per CDR3 protein. The table includes just under 350,000 distinct CDR3 sequences, roughly 17% detected once. This material consisted of PBMCs, mostly from graft donor cells, taken 360 days after TCRalphabeta/CD19-depleted stem cell transplant. The receptors derive from a male patient under 10 years old who had a stem cell transplant for acute lymphoblastic leukemia, so the T cells may come from the graft donor. The CDR3 runs from the conserved cysteine through the conserved F or W. Fields, in order: V gene, clone size, D gene, J gene, CDR3 DNA, CDR3 protein. A D gene is named only where the DNA matches it firmly. Clone size is shown for a subset of rows, as once, few, many or a class of expanded clone.

v_gene: TRBV5-1; abundance: few; d_gene: TRBD2; j_gene: TRBJ2-7; CDR3nt: TGCGCCAGCAACAAACTTGGAGTAGCGGGAGTTGACGAGCAGTACTTC; CDR3aa: CASNKLGVAGVDEQYF
v_gene: TRBV6-2/TRBV6-3; abundance: few; d_gene: .; j_gene: TRBJ1-1; CDR3nt: TGTGCCAGCAGTTACGATCCAAGAGGGACTGAAGCTTTCTTT; CDR3aa: CASSYDPRGTEAFF
v_gene: TRBV20-1; abundance: .; d_gene: .; j_gene: TRBJ2-2; CDR3nt: TGCAGTGCTACGCTAGTGAACACCGGGGAGCTGTTTTTT; CDR3aa: CSATLVNTGELFF
v_gene: TRBV27; abundance: .; d_gene: TRBD2; j_gene: TRBJ2-5; CDR3nt: TGTGCCAGCAGTTTTAGCGGGGGAAGGGAGACCCAGTACTTC; CDR3aa: CASSFSGGRETQYF
v_gene: TRBV7-9; abundance: .; d_gene: .; j_gene: TRBJ2-5; CDR3nt: TGTGCCAGCAGCTCTCGTAGGGGTCAAGAGACCCAGTACTTC; CDR3aa: CASSSRRGQETQYF
v_gene: TRBV30; abundance: few; d_gene: .; j_gene: TRBJ2-2; CDR3nt: TGTGCCTGGAGTGAAATTGGGGGAATTGGGGAGCTGTTTTTT; CDR3aa: CAWSEIGGIGELFF
v_gene: TRBV25-1; abundance: .; d_gene: TRBD2; j_gene: TRBJ2-5; CDR3nt: TGTGCCAGCAGTGAAGGTCGGGAGGCCCTCCAAGAGACCCAGTACTTC; CDR3aa: CASSEGREALQETQYF
v_gene: TRBV7-9; abundance: many; d_gene: TRBD2; j_gene: TRBJ2-5; CDR3nt: TGTGCCAGCAGCTTAGGACTAGCGGGAGTGTTGGAGACCCAGTACTTC; CDR3aa: CASSLGLAGVLETQYF
v_gene: TRBV12-3/TRBV12-4; abundance: few; d_gene: .; j_gene: TRBJ2-1; CDR3nt: TGTGCCAGCAGTTCGACCGGGGCCCGGGGTCACAATGAGCAGTTCTTC; CDR3aa: CASSSTGARGHNEQFF
v_gene: TRBV20-1; abundance: .; d_gene: .; j_gene: TRBJ2-3; CDR3nt: TGCAGTGCTAGTTCGGTCCGCACAGATACGCAGTATTTT; CDR3aa: CSASSVRTDTQYF
v_gene: TRBV10-1; abundance: few; d_gene: .; j_gene: TRBJ2-7; CDR3nt: TGCGCCAGCAGTGAGGCAGGTACAACCTACGAGCAGTACTTC; CDR3aa: CASSEAGTTYEQYF
v_gene: TRBV25-1; abundance: .; d_gene: .; j_gene: TRBJ1-6; CDR3nt: TGTGCCAGCAGTCACCCGACAGAGACCGATAATTCACCCCTCCACTTT; CDR3aa: CASSHPTETDNSPLHF
v_gene: TRBV12-3/TRBV12-4; abundance: many; d_gene: .; j_gene: TRBJ2-2; CDR3nt: TGTGCCAGCAGTTTAAAGGTCGGGGTAACCGGGGAGCTGTTTTTT; CDR3aa: CASSLKVGVTGELFF
v_gene: TRBV10-3; abundance: few; d_gene: .; j_gene: TRBJ2-2; CDR3nt: TGTGCCATCAGGGGCAGTTCTGGGGAAACCGGGGAGCTGTTTTTT; CDR3aa: CAIRGSSGETGELFF
v_gene: TRBV4-2; abundance: .; d_gene: TRBD1; j_gene: TRBJ1-5; CDR3nt: TGTGCCAGCAGCCAAGAAGCGACAGGGATTTGGAATCAGCCCCAGCATTTT; CDR3aa: CASSQEATGIWNQPQHF
v_gene: TRBV20-1; abundance: many; d_gene: TRBD2; j_gene: TRBJ2-4; CDR3nt: TGCAGTGCTTCGCATAGCGGGAGGGCCCAAAACATTCAGTACTTC; CDR3aa: CSASHSGRAQNIQYF
v_gene: TRBV12-3/TRBV12-4; abundance: few; d_gene: TRBD1; j_gene: TRBJ1-1; CDR3nt: TGTGCCAGCAGTCCGGGACAGGGTATCCTGAACACTGAAGCTTTCTTT; CDR3aa: CASSPGQGILNTEAFF
v_gene: TRBV20-1; abundance: .; d_gene: .; j_gene: TRBJ2-7; CDR3nt: TGCAGTGCTAGTTTGGGCAGCCGTACCCCCTACGAGCAGTACTTC; CDR3aa: CSASLGSRTPYEQYF
v_gene: TRBV6-1; abundance: few; d_gene: .; j_gene: TRBJ2-7; CDR3nt: TGTGCCAGCAGTGAATTCAACGAGCAGTACTTC; CDR3aa: CASSEFNEQYF
v_gene: TRBV3-1; abundance: few; d_gene: TRBD2; j_gene: TRBJ2-7; CDR3nt: TGTGCCAGCAGCCGAGGGCGGGAGGGCCCCTACGAGCAGTACTTC; CDR3aa: CASSRGREGPYEQYF
v_gene: TRBV27; abundance: few; d_gene: .; j_gene: TRBJ2-5; CDR3nt: TGTGCCAGCAGTTTAGCAGGGGCCGCGGAGACCCAGTACTTC; CDR3aa: CASSLAGAAETQYF
v_gene: TRBV30; abundance: few; d_gene: .; j_gene: TRBJ2-7; CDR3nt: TGTGCCTGGAGTGGGCTAACCTACGAGCAGTACTTC; CDR3aa: CAWSGLTYEQYF
v_gene: TRBV20-1; abundance: few; d_gene: TRBD1; j_gene: TRBJ2-7; CDR3nt: TGCAGTGCTAGAGGGGACAGGGCGATTTCGGGCGAGCAGTACTTC; CDR3aa: CSARGDRAISGEQYF
v_gene: TRBV12-3/TRBV12-4; abundance: .; d_gene: TRBD2; j_gene: TRBJ2-5; CDR3nt: TGTGCCAGCCTTAGAGATCTAGCGGGAACAGAGACCCAGTACTTC; CDR3aa: CASLRDLAGTETQYF
v_gene: TRBV4-2; abundance: many; d_gene: TRBD2; j_gene: TRBJ2-3; CDR3nt: TGTGCCAGCAGCGACCTAGCGGGAGGGCCAGATACGCAGTATTTT; CDR3aa: CASSDLAGGPDTQYF
v_gene: TRBV20-1; abundance: .; d_gene: .; j_gene: TRBJ2-7; CDR3nt: TGCAGTGCTAGAGAACCGGGAGCGCTTAACGAGCAGTACTTC; CDR3aa: CSAREPGALNEQYF
v_gene: TRBV4-3; abundance: .; d_gene: .; j_gene: TRBJ2-1; CDR3nt: TGCGCCAGCAGCCAAGATAGAGCTGCCCCCGTCTACAATGAGCAGTTCTTC; CDR3aa: CASSQDRAAPVYNEQFF
v_gene: TRBV12-3/TRBV12-4; abundance: .; d_gene: TRBD1; j_gene: TRBJ2-2; CDR3nt: TGTGTCAGCAGAGCGAACAGGGGAGAAGGCACCGGGGAGCTGTTTTTT; CDR3aa: CVSRANRGEGTGELFF
v_gene: TRBV7-8; abundance: .; d_gene: .; j_gene: TRBJ2-3; CDR3nt: TGTGCCAGCAGCCTGGAGGCGGATAGGACAGATACGCAGTATTTT; CDR3aa: CASSLEADRTDTQYF
v_gene: TRBV29-1; abundance: .; d_gene: .; j_gene: TRBJ2-2; CDR3nt: TGCAGCGTTGGAGAGGGCCCGAACACCGGGGAGCTGTTTTTT; CDR3aa: CSVGEGPNTGELFF
v_gene: TRBV5-1; abundance: .; d_gene: TRBD2; j_gene: TRBJ2-7; CDR3nt: TGCGCCAGCGCGCGGGGGGACGAGCAGTACTTC; CDR3aa: CASARGDEQYF
v_gene: TRBV4-3; abundance: .; d_gene: .; j_gene: TRBJ2-1; CDR3nt: TGCGCCAGCAGCCAAGTTTTCGCCTCCTACAATGAGCAGTTCTTC; CDR3aa: CASSQVFASYNEQFF
v_gene: TRBV10-3; abundance: .; d_gene: TRBD1; j_gene: TRBJ2-7; CDR3nt: TGTGCCACCGTCGAGGGGGCCACCTCCTACGAGCAGTACTTC; CDR3aa: CATVEGATSYEQYF
v_gene: TRBV4-1; abundance: .; d_gene: .; j_gene: TRBJ2-3; CDR3nt: TGCGCCAGCAGCCAAGTGGGAACTCGCACAGATACGCAGTATTTT; CDR3aa: CASSQVGTRTDTQYF
v_gene: TRBV12-3/TRBV12-4; abundance: .; d_gene: TRBD2; j_gene: TRBJ2-7; CDR3nt: TGTGCCAGCAGTTCCCAACTAGCGGGAGGTTCTAACGAGCAGTACTTC; CDR3aa: CASSSQLAGGSNEQYF
v_gene: TRBV15; abundance: .; d_gene: .; j_gene: TRBJ2-1; CDR3nt: TGTGCCACCAGCAGAACCCCCGGAGGGGACAATGAGCAGTTCTTC; CDR3aa: CATSRTPGGDNEQFF
v_gene: TRBV28; abundance: few; d_gene: TRBD1; j_gene: TRBJ2-5; CDR3nt: TGTGCCAGCAGACCCCCGGGACAGCCCGAGACCCAGTACTTC; CDR3aa: CASRPPGQPETQYF
v_gene: TRBV5-1; abundance: few; d_gene: TRBD1; j_gene: TRBJ2-3; CDR3nt: TGCGCCAGCAGTCGTCCGGGACAGCACACAGATACGCAGTATTTT; CDR3aa: CASSRPGQHTDTQYF
v_gene: TRBV29-1; abundance: .; d_gene: TRBD2; j_gene: TRBJ2-7; CDR3nt: TGCAGCGTTGCGGCTAGCGGGAGGTCCTACGAGCAGTACTTC; CDR3aa: CSVAASGRSYEQYF
v_gene: TRBV9; abundance: many; d_gene: .; j_gene: TRBJ2-1; CDR3nt: TGTGCCAGCAGCACCGGACACTACAATGAGCAGTTCTTC; CDR3aa: CASSTGHYNEQFF
v_gene: TRBV5-1; abundance: many; d_gene: .; j_gene: TRBJ2-7; CDR3nt: TGCGCCAGCAGCTTGGATCTTAGGCCTTACTACGAGCAGTACTTC; CDR3aa: CASSLDLRPYYEQYF
v_gene: TRBV3-1; abundance: .; d_gene: .; j_gene: TRBJ2-2; CDR3nt: TGTGCCAGCAGCCGAAATGACTGGACCACCGGGGAGCTGTTTTTT; CDR3aa: CASSRNDWTTGELFF
v_gene: TRBV5-8; abundance: few; d_gene: TRBD1; j_gene: TRBJ2-3; CDR3nt: TGTGCCAGCAGCGGAGGGACAGGGAAACACACAGATACGCAGTATTTT; CDR3aa: CASSGGTGKHTDTQYF
v_gene: TRBV6-2/TRBV6-3; abundance: few; d_gene: TRBD2; j_gene: TRBJ2-1; CDR3nt: TGTGCCAGCGTTGGGACTAGCGGGAACCACAATGAGCAGTTCTTC; CDR3aa: CASVGTSGNHNEQFF
v_gene: TRBV7-3; abundance: .; d_gene: .; j_gene: TRBJ2-3; CDR3nt: TGTGCCAGCAGCTTAAGGCGGTCAGATACGCAGTATTTT; CDR3aa: CASSLRRSDTQYF
v_gene: TRBV9; abundance: .; d_gene: .; j_gene: TRBJ2-7; CDR3nt: TGTGCCAGCAGCCCCAGCAGCTCCTACGAGCAGTACTTC; CDR3aa: CASSPSSSYEQYF
v_gene: TRBV20-1; abundance: few; d_gene: TRBD1; j_gene: TRBJ2-2; CDR3nt: TGCAGTGCTAGACTTGGGACAGGGGGCACCGGGGAGCTGTTTTTT; CDR3aa: CSARLGTGGTGELFF
v_gene: TRBV12-3/TRBV12-4; abundance: few; d_gene: .; j_gene: TRBJ1-5; CDR3nt: TGTGCCAGCAGTTTAATGGGGGGTTCGGGAAATCAGCCCCAGCATTTT; CDR3aa: CASSLMGGSGNQPQHF
v_gene: TRBV6-1; abundance: many; d_gene: .; j_gene: TRBJ2-5; CDR3nt: TGTGCCAGCAGTGAATTTGGTGGGTCCCAAGAGACCCAGTACTTC; CDR3aa: CASSEFGGSQETQYF
v_gene: TRBV12-3/TRBV12-4; abundance: few; d_gene: TRBD2; j_gene: TRBJ2-1; CDR3nt: TGTGCCAGCAGTTTTAGGGGACTAGCGGGAGGCCCGTCTTACAATGAGCAGTTCTTC; CDR3aa: CASSFRGLAGGPSYNEQFF
v_gene: TRBV10-3; abundance: few; d_gene: TRBD1; j_gene: TRBJ1-4; CDR3nt: TGTGCCATCAGTGAGTCAGATATCTTGCGGACAGGGAATGAAAAACTGTTTTTT; CDR3aa: CAISESDILRTGNEKLFF
v_gene: TRBV20-1; abundance: .; d_gene: TRBD2; j_gene: TRBJ2-3; CDR3nt: TGCAGTGCTAGCGAAAGCGGGAGAGGGACAGATACGCAGTATTTT; CDR3aa: CSASESGRGTDTQYF
v_gene: TRBV28; abundance: .; d_gene: .; j_gene: TRBJ2-7; CDR3nt: TGTGCCAGCAGTTTGGGGCCTAGTATTGTGTACGAGCAGTACTTC; CDR3aa: CASSLGPSIVYEQYF
v_gene: TRBV19; abundance: many; d_gene: TRBD1; j_gene: TRBJ1-1; CDR3nt: TGTGCCAGTAGTCTCGGACAGGAGAACACTGAAGCTTTCTTT; CDR3aa: CASSLGQENTEAFF
v_gene: TRBV20-1; abundance: many; d_gene: .; j_gene: TRBJ2-7; CDR3nt: TGCAGTGCTAGAGATCTCAGGGGTTACGAGCAGTACTTC; CDR3aa: CSARDLRGYEQYF